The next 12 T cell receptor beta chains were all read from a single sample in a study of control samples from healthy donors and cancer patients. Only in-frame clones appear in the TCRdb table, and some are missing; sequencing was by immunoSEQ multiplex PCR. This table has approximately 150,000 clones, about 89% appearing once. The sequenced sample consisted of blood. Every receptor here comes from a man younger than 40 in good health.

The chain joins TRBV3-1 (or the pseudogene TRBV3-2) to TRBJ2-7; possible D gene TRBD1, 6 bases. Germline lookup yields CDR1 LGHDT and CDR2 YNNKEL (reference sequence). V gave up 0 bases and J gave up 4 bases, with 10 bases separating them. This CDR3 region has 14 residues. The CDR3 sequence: CASSQDHRVYEQYF. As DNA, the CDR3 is TGTGCCAGCAGCCAAGATCACAGGGTATACGAGCAGTACTTC.

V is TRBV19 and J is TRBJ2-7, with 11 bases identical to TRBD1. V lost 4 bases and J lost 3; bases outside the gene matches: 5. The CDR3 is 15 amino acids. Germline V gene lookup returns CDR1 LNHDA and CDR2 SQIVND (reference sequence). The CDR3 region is CASSRTGGRIYEQYF. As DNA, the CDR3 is TGTGCCAGTAGTAGGACAGGGGGCAGAATCTACGAGCAGTACTTC.

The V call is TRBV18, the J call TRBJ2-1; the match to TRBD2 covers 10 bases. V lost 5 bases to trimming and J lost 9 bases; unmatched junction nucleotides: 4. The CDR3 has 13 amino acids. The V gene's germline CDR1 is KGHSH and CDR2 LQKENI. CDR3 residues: CASSSSGSGEQFF. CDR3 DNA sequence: TGTGCCAGCTCATCTAGCGGGAGCGGTGAGCAGTTCTTC.

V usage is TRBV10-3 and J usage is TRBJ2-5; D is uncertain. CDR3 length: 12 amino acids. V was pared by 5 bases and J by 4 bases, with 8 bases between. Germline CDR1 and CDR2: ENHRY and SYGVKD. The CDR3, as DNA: TGTGCCATCAGTCGTCCGAGAGAGACCCAGTACTTC. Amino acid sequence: CAISRPRETQYF.

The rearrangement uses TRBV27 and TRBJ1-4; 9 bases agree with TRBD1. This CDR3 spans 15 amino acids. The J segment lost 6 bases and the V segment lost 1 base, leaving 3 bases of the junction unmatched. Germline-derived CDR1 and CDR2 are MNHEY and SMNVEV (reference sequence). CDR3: CASSLLGQGYEKLFF. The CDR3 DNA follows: TGTGCCAGCAGTTTATTGGGACAGGGTTATGAAAAACTGTTTTTT.

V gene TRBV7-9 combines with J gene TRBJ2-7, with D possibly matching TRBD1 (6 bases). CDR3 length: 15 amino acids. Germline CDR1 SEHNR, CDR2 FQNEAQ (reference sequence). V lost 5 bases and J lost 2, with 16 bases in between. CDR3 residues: CASSPRTEDPYEQYF. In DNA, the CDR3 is TGTGCCAGCAGCCCACGGACAGAAGACCCCTACGAGCAGTACTTC.

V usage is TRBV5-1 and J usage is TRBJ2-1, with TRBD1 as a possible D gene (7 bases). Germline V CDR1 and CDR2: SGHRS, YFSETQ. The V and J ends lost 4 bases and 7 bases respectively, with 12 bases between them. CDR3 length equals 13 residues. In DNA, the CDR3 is TGCGCCAGCAGCCCCCAGGGGGGAAATGAGCAGTTCTTC. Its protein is CASSPQGGNEQFF.

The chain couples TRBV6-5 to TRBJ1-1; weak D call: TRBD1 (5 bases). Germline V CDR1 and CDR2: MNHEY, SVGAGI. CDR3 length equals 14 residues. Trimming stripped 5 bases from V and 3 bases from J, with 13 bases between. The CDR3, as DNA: TGTGCCAGCAGTCCCCTGCGAGGGGACACTGAAGCTTTCTTT. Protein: CASSPLRGDTEAFF.

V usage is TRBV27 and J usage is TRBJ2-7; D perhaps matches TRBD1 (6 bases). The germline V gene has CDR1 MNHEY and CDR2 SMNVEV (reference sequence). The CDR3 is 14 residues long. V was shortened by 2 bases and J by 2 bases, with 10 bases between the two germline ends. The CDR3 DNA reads TGTGCCAGCAGTTTAAATACAGGGACCTACGAGCAGTACTTC. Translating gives CASSLNTGTYEQYF.

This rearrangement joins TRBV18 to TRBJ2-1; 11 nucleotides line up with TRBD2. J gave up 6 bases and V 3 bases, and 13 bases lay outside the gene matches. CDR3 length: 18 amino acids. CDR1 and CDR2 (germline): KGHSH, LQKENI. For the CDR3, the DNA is TGTGCCAGCTCACCCGGGACTAGCGGACTTGAGGGAGGCAATGAGCAGTTCTTC. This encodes CASSPGTSGLEGGNEQFF.

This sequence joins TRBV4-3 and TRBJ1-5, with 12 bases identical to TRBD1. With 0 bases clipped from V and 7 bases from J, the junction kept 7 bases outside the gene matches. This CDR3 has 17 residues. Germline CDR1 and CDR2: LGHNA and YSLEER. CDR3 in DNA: TGCGCCAGCAGCCAAGATTGGATGGGACAGGGGGCCCAGCCCCAGCATTTT. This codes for CASSQDWMGQGAQPQHF.

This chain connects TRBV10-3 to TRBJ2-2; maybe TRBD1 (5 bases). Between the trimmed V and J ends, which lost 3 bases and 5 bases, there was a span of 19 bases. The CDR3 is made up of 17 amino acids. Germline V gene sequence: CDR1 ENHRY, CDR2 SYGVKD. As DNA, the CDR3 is TGTGCCATCAGTGATTCGATAGGGGCCCCGAGAACCGGGGAGCTGTTTTTT. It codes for CAISDSIGAPRTGELFF.